This T cell receptor beta chain appears in the sequencing data of a study of control samples from healthy donors and cancer patients. Data came from immunoSEQ multiplex PCR; TCRdb stores just in-frame clones and leaves some out. The table includes about 110,000 clones, over 75% detected once. The CDR3 spans 13 residues. Germline CDR1 is SGHNT and CDR2 is YYREEE (reference sequence). V was trimmed by 0 bases and J by 5 bases, leaving 8 bases between them. Specimen: PBMCs. The clonotype comes from a woman aged 55-70 years with lung cancer. V and J are TRBV5-4 and TRBJ2-5, with D possibly being TRBD2 (6 bases). The CDR3 DNA follows: TGTGCCAGCAGCTTGGGGGACTCGGAGACCCAGTACTTC. It encodes CASSLGDSETQYF.